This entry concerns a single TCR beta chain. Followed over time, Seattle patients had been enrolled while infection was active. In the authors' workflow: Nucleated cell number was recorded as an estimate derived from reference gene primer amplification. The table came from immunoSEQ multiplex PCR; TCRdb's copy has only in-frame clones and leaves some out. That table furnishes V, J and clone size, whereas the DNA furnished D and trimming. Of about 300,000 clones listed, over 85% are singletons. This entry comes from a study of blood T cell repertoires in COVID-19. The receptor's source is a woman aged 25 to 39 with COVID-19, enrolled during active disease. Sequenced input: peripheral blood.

The CDR3 DNA reads TGTGCCTGGAGTACTCCGGGACAGCAATACACTGAAGCTTTCTTT. Residues: CAWSTPGQQYTEAFF. The J gene is TRBJ1-1, the V gene TRBV30; 7 bases are a match to TRBD1. With 2 bases clipped from V and 3 bases from J, the junction kept 9 bases outside the gene matches. Germline CDR1 is GTSNPN and CDR2 is SVGIG (reference sequence). The CDR3 runs to 15 residues.